This T cell receptor (beta chain) was sequenced for a study of blood T cells in healthy people across ages. V was clipped by 8 bases and J by 2 bases, with 10 bases between them. This CDR3 is built from 12 residues. A second PCR of about 6 to 12 cycles used a sample-barcoded 5' primer and a J-beta primer mix. TCRdb re-called the 5' RACE reads through MiXCR, storing one row per CDR3 protein. This sample has about 2 million distinct CDR3 sequences, with roughly 52% found just once. The material sequenced was blood. This receptor was taken from a woman aged 40 to 49 in good health. The chain combines TRBV12-3 or TRBV12-4 with TRBJ2-7; D remains unclear. CDR3 residues: CASSAQTYEQYF. The CDR3, as DNA: TGTGCCAGCTCCGCTCAGACCTACGAGCAGTACTTC.